These 30 T cell receptor beta chains came from one sample sequenced in a study of cytomegalovirus exposure and HLA in healthy donors. The PCR used 60 Vbeta and 13 Jbeta primers. The data were produced by immunoSEQ multiplex PCR, yet TCRdb's version contains in-frame clones alone and is incomplete. The profile shows 120,000 or so clones, more than 65% of them singletons. Sequencing was done on a sample of PBMCs. The receptor source for this set is a woman aged 18 to 35 in good health and CMV-seronegative.

This clone was detected only once. The rearrangement uses TRBV18 and TRBJ2-2, with D possibly TRBD2 on 6 matching bases. The CDR3 spans 16 residues. Trimming shortened V by 4 bases and J by 1 base, and 13 bases separated the two germline ends. Germline V CDR1 and CDR2: KGHSH, LQKENI. Here the CDR3 reads CASSRSGNRNTGELFF. As DNA, the CDR3 is TGTGCCAGCTCACGTAGCGGAAATAGGAACACCGGGGAGCTGTTTTTT.

The rearrangement uses TRBV4-1 and TRBJ1-1, with a tentative D call TRBD1 (5 bases). The CDR3 spans 14 residues. Trimming pared 4 bases from V and 6 bases from J, leaving 15 bases between. Looked up from germline, CDR1 is MGHRA and CDR2 is YSYEKL. The CDR3 sequence is CASSLPRGVSEAFF. In DNA, the CDR3 is TGCGCCAGCAGCCTACCGCGGGGGGTCTCTGAAGCTTTCTTT.

The rearrangement links TRBV5-1 to TRBJ2-1, with TRBD2 matching 7 bases. V lost 1 base, J lost 0 bases, and 4 bases stayed unmatched. The CDR3 is made up of 16 amino acids. Germline V gene lookup returns CDR1 SGHRS and CDR2 YFSETQ. The CDR3 sequence: CASSLSGGFSYNEQFF. The CDR3 DNA reads TGCGCCAGCAGCTTGTCGGGGGGTTTCTCCTACAATGAGCAGTTCTTC.

This chain's CDR3 is CASRRGTGPYEQYF. CDR3 in DNA: TGTGCCAGCCGACGGGGGACAGGCCCCTACGAGCAGTACTTC. This rearrangement joins TRBV6-1 to TRBJ2-7; 8 nucleotides line up with TRBD1. This CDR3 is 14 amino acids long. The V and J ends lost 8 bases and 2 bases, in that order; junction bases with no gene match: 8. Germline loops: CDR1 MNHNS, CDR2 SASEGT.

The chain joins TRBV7-2 to TRBJ1-2, with TRBD1 matching over 10 bases. There are 15 residues in the CDR3. Unmatched junction bases numbered 4, after V lost 4 bases and J lost 2 bases. In germline, CDR1 is SGHTA, CDR2 FQGNSA. The CDR3 DNA sequence: TGTGCCAGCAGCTCTCCGGGACAGGGGAACTATGGCTACACCTTC. This translates into CASSSPGQGNYGYTF.

The chain has TRBV6-5 and TRBJ2-7, with 16 positions matching TRBD2. Losses at the gene ends were 4 bases for V and 2 bases for J; bases not matched to a gene: 2. Germline CDR1 is MNHEY and CDR2 is SVGAGI. The CDR3 length is 16 residues. The CDR3 is CASSSGTSGGAYEQYF. CDR3 coding DNA: TGTGCCAGCAGTTCCGGGACTAGCGGGGGGGCCTACGAGCAGTACTTC.

The rearrangement links TRBV2 to TRBJ2-2; 9 positions match TRBD2. CDR3 length: 16 residues. Looked up from germline, CDR1 is SNHLY and CDR2 is FYNNEI. Trimming took 7 bases from V and 6 from J; bases not matched to a gene: 12. CDR3: CASTDSRGGRPGELFF. The CDR3 nucleotides are TGTGCCAGCACCGATTCGCGGGGGGGCCGGCCCGGGGAGCTGTTTTTT.

The chain employs TRBV7-9 and TRBJ2-1; 8 nucleotides match TRBD1. This CDR3 contains 16 residues. Germline lookup yields CDR1 SEHNR and CDR2 FQNEAQ (reference sequence). V was pared by 2 bases and J by 2 bases, with 5 bases of the junction left unmatched. Written as DNA, the CDR3 is TGTGCCAGCAGCTTATCCCGGACAGGGACCTACAATGAGCAGTTCTTC. This sequence encodes CASSLSRTGTYNEQFF.

The V and J genes are TRBV18 and TRBJ1-3; TRBD1 is a possible D gene (6 bases). The germline V gene has CDR1 KGHSH and CDR2 LQKENI. V was trimmed by 6 bases and J by 0 bases, leaving 18 bases between them. The CDR3 is 17 residues long. In DNA, the CDR3 is TGTGCCAGCTCTCAAACCTTCAGGGGAAGCTCTGGAAACACCATATATTTT. Amino acids: CASSQTFRGSSGNTIYF.

This sequence joins TRBV29-1 and TRBJ2-1, with 9 positions matching TRBD2. Germline CDR1 and CDR2: SQVTM and ANQGSEA. The CDR3 runs to 20 residues. V shed 6 bases and J 0 bases; nucleotides not matched to a gene: 21. Written as DNA, the CDR3 is TGCAGCGTCGGAAGGGGGGTTAGCGGGAGTTCTTGGAGCTCCTACAATGAGCAGTTCTTC. Translated: CSVGRGVSGSSWSSYNEQFF.

The V gene is TRBV11-3, the J gene TRBJ2-2, with 14 bases that match TRBD2. The CDR3 runs to 18 residues. Germline V CDR1 and CDR2: SGHNT, YENEEA. The J segment lost 1 base and the V segment lost 6 bases, leaving 7 bases of the junction unmatched. CDR3 DNA sequence: TGTGCCAGCAGGGGGTCGGGACTAGCGGGGGAGAACACCGGGGAGCTGTTTTTT. It encodes CASRGSGLAGENTGELFF.

This chain joins TRBV4-3 and TRBJ2-7; 7 bases line up with TRBD1. V lost 0 bases to trimming and J lost 3 bases; unmatched junction nucleotides: 5. Germline CDR1 and CDR2: LGHNA and YSLEER. The CDR3 consists of 15 residues. The DNA for the CDR3 is TGCGCCAGCAGCCAAGATTACAGGGGCTACTACGAGCAGTACTTC. Amino acids: CASSQDYRGYYEQYF.

This rearrangement joins TRBV6-6 to TRBJ2-3; 8 bases fit TRBD1. V shed 0 bases and J 2 bases; nucleotides not matched to a gene: 1. CDR1 is MNHNY and CDR2 is SVGAGI in the germline V gene (reference sequence). The CDR3 totals 15 residues. The CDR3 is CASSYSGQVTDTQYF. The CDR3 DNA reads TGTGCCAGCAGTTACTCGGGACAGGTCACAGATACGCAGTATTTT.

DNA for the CDR3: TGTGCCAGCAGCTTCCGACTAGCCAGCTCCTACGAGCAGTACTTC. Translated: CASSFRLASSYEQYF. The gene calls are TRBV7-2 and TRBJ2-7, with TRBD2 matching 7 bases. The V gene's germline CDR1 is SGHTA and CDR2 FQGNSA. J lost 0 bases, V lost 3 bases, and 5 bases had no gene match. The CDR3 consists of 15 residues.

This rearrangement joins TRBV10-3 to TRBJ2-2; 8 nucleotides line up with TRBD2. CDR3 length: 18 amino acids. Germline V gene data show CDR1 as ENHRY and CDR2 as SYGVKD. Trimming removed 4 bases from V and 1 base from J; junction bases left unmatched: 11. The CDR3 reads CAISGGPRGGKNTGELFF. The CDR3 nucleotides read TGTGCCATCAGTGGGGGGCCCCGGGGGGGAAAGAACACCGGGGAGCTGTTTTTT.

This chain uses TRBV5-1 with TRBJ2-3; 9 bases line up with TRBD1. CDR1 and CDR2 from the germline V gene are SGHRS and YFSETQ. This CDR3 contains 14 residues. V trimming: 5 bases; J trimming: 8 bases; junction bases outside the gene matches: 9. In nucleotides, the CDR3 is TGCGCCAGCAGTCGGACAGGGGATAGGGGTACGCAGTATTTT. As protein: CASSRTGDRGTQYF.

The chain is built from TRBV29-1 and TRBJ2-2; D is perhaps TRBD1 (5 bases). CDR3 size: 14 residues. Trimming shortened V by 7 bases and J by 0 bases, and 12 bases separated the two germline ends. Germline V gene data show CDR1 as SQVTM and CDR2 as ANQGSEA. The CDR3 region is CSAPDNPNTGELFF. DNA of the CDR3: TGCAGCGCCCCGGACAACCCGAACACCGGGGAGCTGTTTTTT.

The J gene is TRBJ1-3, the V gene TRBV5-6; D unclear. Trimming pared 1 base from V and 3 bases from J, leaving 11 bases between. This CDR3 is 15 amino acids long. The germline gives CDR1 SGHDT, CDR2 YYEEEE. The CDR3 loop reads CASSLFRGGGNTIYF. CDR3 sequence (DNA): TGTGCCAGCAGCTTGTTCCGGGGTGGTGGAAACACCATATATTTT.

The chain uses TRBV7-9 and TRBJ1-2; D is perhaps TRBD1 (5 bases). V gave up 7 bases and J gave up 8 bases, with 17 bases separating them. CDR3 length: 13 amino acids. The germline gives CDR1 SEHNR, CDR2 FQNEAQ (reference sequence). The CDR3 sequence is CASTPGGGKGYTF. In nucleotides, the CDR3 is TGTGCCAGCACCCCCGGCGGGGGAAAAGGCTACACCTTC.

The J gene is TRBJ1-1, the V gene TRBV27, with TRBD1 matching 8 bases. V was clipped by 6 bases and J by 4 bases; unmatched bases: 4. Germline loops: CDR1 MNHEY, CDR2 SMNVEV (reference sequence). This CDR3 region has 13 residues. CDR3: CASRPDRATEAFF. DNA for the CDR3: TGTGCCAGCAGACCGGACAGGGCCACTGAAGCTTTCTTT.

The genes are TRBV6-1 and TRBJ2-1; maybe TRBD1 (6 bases). This CDR3 comprises 13 residues. From germline, CDR1 is MNHNS and CDR2 SASEGT. The V end lost 6 bases, the J end lost 9 bases, and 15 bases lay between the germline ends. Written as DNA, the CDR3 is TGTGCCAGCAGCCGACAGGTTAACAGTGAGCAGTTCTTC. Translated: CASSRQVNSEQFF.

This chain joins TRBV19 and TRBJ1-1; 7 nucleotides line up with TRBD1. This CDR3 comprises 15 residues. Germline V gives CDR1 LNHDA, CDR2 SQIVND (reference sequence). J gave up 0 bases and V 6 bases, and 7 bases lay outside the gene matches. CDR3 sequence reads: CASSEGTALNTEAFF. In nucleotides, the CDR3 is TGTGCCAGTAGCGAGGGGACAGCCCTGAACACTGAAGCTTTCTTT.

This clone came up a few times. V usage is TRBV6-1 and J usage is TRBJ1-1; unclear D gene. Germline loops: CDR1 MNHNS, CDR2 SASEGT. Trimming pared 8 bases from V and 1 base from J, leaving 11 bases between. The length of the CDR3 is 13 residues. In DNA form, the CDR3 reads TGTGCCAGCCGCCAGGTGGGGAACACTGAAGCTTTCTTT. This sequence encodes CASRQVGNTEAFF.

The table lists this clone with a few counts. The V and J genes are TRBV7-9 and TRBJ2-1, with D maybe TRBD1 (5 bases). V was shortened by 0 bases and J by 9 bases, with 9 bases between the two germline ends. Per the germline V gene, CDR1 is SEHNR and CDR2 is FQNEAQ (reference sequence). The CDR3 contains 13 residues. The chain's CDR3 is CASSLAWTSEQFF. Written as DNA, the CDR3 is TGTGCCAGCAGCTTAGCCTGGACATCTGAGCAGTTCTTC.

This sequence joins TRBV5-1 and TRBJ2-3, with 8 bases fitting TRBD1. This CDR3 is built from 14 residues. The germline V gene encodes CDR1 SGHRS and CDR2 YFSETQ. V gave up 4 bases and J gave up 5 bases; unmatched junction bases: 6. Here the CDR3 reads CASSLGQGRDTQYF. The CDR3 DNA is TGCGCCAGCAGCCTAGGACAGGGTAGAGATACGCAGTATTTT.

The chain links TRBV15 to TRBJ1-2; 8 nucleotides align to TRBD1. CDR1 LNHNV and CDR2 YYDKDF come from the germline V gene (reference sequence). V was pared by 5 bases and J by 4 bases, with 9 bases of the junction left unmatched. The CDR3 totals 15 residues. The CDR3 DNA follows: TGTGCCACCAGCGAGAGACCCGGGACAGGCTATGGCTACACCTTC. It specifies CATSERPGTGYGYTF.

This clone was seen once. The CDR3 nucleotides read TGTGCCAGCAGCCTTACCGGGACAGTCCCTAACTATGGCTACACCTTC. Protein: CASSLTGTVPNYGYTF. The V call is TRBV9, the J call TRBJ1-2; 7 bases agree with TRBD1. Losses at the gene ends were 4 bases for V and 0 bases for J; bases not matched to a gene: 9. Germline CDR1 is SGDLS and CDR2 is YYNGEE. This CDR3 has 16 amino acids. Based on the CDR3 plus reference TRBV9 and TRBJ1-2, the full variable domain is DSGVTQTPKHLITATGQRVTLRCSPRSGDLSVYWYQQSLDQGLQFLIQYYNGEERAKGNILERFSAQQFPDLHSELNLSSLELGDSALYFCASSLTGTVPNYGYTFGSGTRLTVV.

The chain carries TRBV7-2 and TRBJ1-1; D perhaps matches TRBD1 (5 bases). V was clipped by 5 bases and J by 3 bases, with 16 bases between them. The CDR3 has 15 residues. Germline-derived CDR1 and CDR2 are SGHTA and FQGNSA. CDR3 amino acids: CASSPTRGSDTEAFF. The CDR3 DNA is TGTGCCAGCAGCCCTACAAGGGGTTCCGACACTGAAGCTTTCTTT.

The rearrangement joins TRBV2 to TRBJ1-2, with D possibly matching TRBD1 (6 bases). Trimming left V 10 bases short and J 0 bases short, with 18 bases between. This CDR3 comprises 15 residues. Germline V CDR1 and CDR2: SNHLY, FYNNEI. This chain's CDR3 is CATLRTGIANYGYTF. As DNA, the CDR3 is TGTGCCACTCTCCGAACAGGGATAGCTAACTATGGCTACACCTTC. Looking up the rest from reference TRBV2 and TRBJ1-2 gives the full variable domain: EPEVTQTPSHQVTQMGQEVILRCVPISNHLYFYWYRQILGQKVEFLVSFYNNEISEKSEIFDDQFSVERPDGSNFTLKIRSTKLEDSAMYFCATLRTGIANYGYTFGSGTRLTVV.

The chain joins TRBV10-3 to TRBJ1-4, with D tentatively TRBD1 (6 bases). CDR1 is ENHRY and CDR2 is SYGVKD in the germline V gene. The ends were cut back, 6 bases at V and 4 bases at J, with 12 bases in the middle. The CDR3 is 14 residues long. CDR3 protein: CAISTGIGNEKLFF. CDR3 sequence (DNA): TGTGCCATCAGCACAGGGATCGGTAATGAAAAACTGTTTTTT.